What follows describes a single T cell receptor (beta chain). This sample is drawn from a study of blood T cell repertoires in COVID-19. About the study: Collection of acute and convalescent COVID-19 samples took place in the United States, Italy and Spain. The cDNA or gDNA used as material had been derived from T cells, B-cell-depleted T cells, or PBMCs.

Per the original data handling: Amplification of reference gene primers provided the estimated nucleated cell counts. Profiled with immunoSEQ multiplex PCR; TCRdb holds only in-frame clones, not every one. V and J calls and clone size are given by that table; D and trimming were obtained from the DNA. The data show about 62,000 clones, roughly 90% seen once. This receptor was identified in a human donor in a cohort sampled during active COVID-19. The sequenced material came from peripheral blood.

The CDR3 here is CASRDYGGGEENYGYTF. The DNA of the CDR3 is TGTGCCAGCAGGGACTACGGAGGGGGGGAAGAGAACTATGGCTACACCTTC. The chain has TRBV3-1 (or the pseudogene TRBV3-2) and TRBJ1-2; possibly TRBD1 for D (6 bases). V dropped 6 bases and J dropped 2 bases, with 22 bases sitting between them. The CDR3 contains 17 residues. The germline V gene has CDR1 LGHDT and CDR2 YNNKEL (reference sequence).